Each of the 5 T cell receptor beta chains below was sequenced from the same sample in a study of T cell responses to AZD1222 COVID-19 vaccine. Clones were sequenced by immunoSEQ multiplex PCR, and TCRdb holds only the in-frame ones, with some missing. The sample holds 120,000 to 150,000 clones; roughly 89% are singletons and the top ten take about 7.5%. Sample: peripheral blood, taken 28 days after the second dose of the MenACWY control vaccine. The receptors shown here come from an adult who received the MenACWY meningococcal vaccine as a control.

The chain uses TRBV4-3 and TRBJ2-5; 12 bases match TRBD2. Germline CDR1 and CDR2: LGHNA and YSLEER. This CDR3 is 22 amino acids long. V was clipped by 0 bases and J by 1 base; unmatched bases: 18. The chain's CDR3 is CASSQDSRLILTSGSCQETQYF. The CDR3 nucleotides are TGCGCCAGCAGCCAAGATAGCAGGTTGATACTGACTAGCGGGAGCTGCCAAGAGACCCAGTACTTC.

CDR3 in amino acids: CASSPPYGVTEAFF. In nucleotides, the CDR3 is TGTGCCAGCTCACCACCATACGGGGTCACTGAAGCTTTCTTT. The gene calls are TRBV18 and TRBJ1-1; D not certain. This CDR3 spans 14 amino acids. Between the trimmed V and J ends, which lost 0 bases and 4 bases, there was a span of 9 bases. In germline, CDR1 is KGHSH, CDR2 LQKENI.

The CDR3 here is CASRLGGTEAFF. The CDR3 DNA is TGTGCCAGCAGGTTAGGGGGAACTGAAGCTTTCTTT. The chain is built from TRBV28 and TRBJ1-1; D perhaps matches TRBD1 (6 bases). This CDR3 has 12 residues. CDR1 MDHEN and CDR2 SYDVKM come from the germline V gene. The V gene lost 6 bases and the J gene lost 5 bases, with 10 bases spanning the gap.

The chain recombines TRBV3-1 (or the pseudogene TRBV3-2) with TRBJ2-1; 12 positions agree with TRBD2. The V segment lost 2 bases and the J segment 8 bases; nucleotides outside the gene matches: 4. This CDR3 has 15 residues. Per germline, CDR1 LGHDT and CDR2 YNNKEL (reference sequence). CDR3 coding DNA: TGTGCCAGCAGCCAATGGGCTAGCGGGGGGGATGAGCAGTTCTTC. It codes for CASSQWASGGDEQFF.

The rearrangement joins TRBV12-5 to TRBJ1-5; D is uncertain. This CDR3 has 17 amino acids. With 4 bases removed from V and 5 bases from J, the gap between germline ends came to 21 bases. CDR1 and CDR2 (germline): LGHNT, FRNRAP. The CDR3 spells CASGSLPVSVGHQPQHF. The CDR3, as DNA: TGTGCTAGTGGTTCCCTCCCAGTCTCGGTTGGGCATCAGCCCCAGCATTTT.